This T cell receptor (beta chain) was captured in a study of shared clonotypes between healthy human individuals. Findings and caveats of the study: Non-shared clonotypes displayed generation probabilities falling below those of clonotypes present in all four donors. Rarefaction gave evidence that sorted-subset sequencing remained incomplete despite large depth.

In its sample, this clone was seen many times. Antigen: not known. Other DNA sequences in this specimen translate into the identical CDR3. The ends lost 6 bases at V and 4 bases at J; junction bases unmatched: 6. CDR1 and CDR2 from the germline V gene are MNHNS and SASEGT. The CDR3 spans 14 residues. Data came from immunoSEQ multiplex PCR; TCRdb stores just in-frame clones and leaves some out. The table lists over 850,000 clones, approximately 78% of them singletons. The gene calls are TRBV6-1 and TRBJ1-2; 9 bases match TRBD1. Source material: memory CD4+ T cells from PBMCs. Sample subset: CD45RA-negative fraction. The receptor was isolated from a young man in good health. Some clones in this sample may be carry-over from other donors' samples. CDR3 nucleotides: TGTGCCAGCAGGGAGGACAGGGGACCCTATGGCTACACCTTC. Translation gives CASREDRGPYGYTF.